This TCR beta chain was profiled in a study of blood T cell repertoires in COVID-19. Turning to the study itself: Specimens from acute and convalescent COVID-19 originated in the United States, Italy and Spain. T cells, B-cell-depleted T cells, or PBMCs provided the cDNA or gDNA that served as material.

In the authors' methods: Amplifying reference gene primers gave estimates of nucleated cell counts. Only in-frame clones appear in the TCRdb table, and some are missing; sequencing was by immunoSEQ multiplex PCR. The V and J calls and clone size were taken over from that table, and D and trimming were inferred from the DNA. This sample has about 490,000 clones, with 70% to 90% found just once. The receptor comes from a human donor in a cohort sampled during active COVID-19. Sequencing input: peripheral blood.

The CDR3 spells CASRGTPFDVGELFF. CDR3 coding DNA: TGTGCCAGCAGAGGGACTCCCTTCGATGTCGGGGAGCTGTTTTTT. The J gene is TRBJ2-2, the V gene TRBV6-5; perhaps TRBD2 as D (6 bases). The CDR3 is 15 amino acids. V was pared by 6 bases and J by 7 bases, with 18 bases between. Germline-derived CDR1 and CDR2 are MNHEY and SVGAGI.